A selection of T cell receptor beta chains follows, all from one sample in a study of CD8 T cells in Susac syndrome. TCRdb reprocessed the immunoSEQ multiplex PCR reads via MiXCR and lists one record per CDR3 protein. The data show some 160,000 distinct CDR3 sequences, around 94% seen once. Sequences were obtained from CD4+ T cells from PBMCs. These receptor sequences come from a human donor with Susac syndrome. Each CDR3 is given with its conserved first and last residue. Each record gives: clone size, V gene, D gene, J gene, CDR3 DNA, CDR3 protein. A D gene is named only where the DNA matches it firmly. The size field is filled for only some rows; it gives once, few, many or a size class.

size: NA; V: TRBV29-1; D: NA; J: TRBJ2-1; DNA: TGCAGCGTTGGCAGCGTATACAATGAGCAGTTCTTC; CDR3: CSVGSVYNEQFF
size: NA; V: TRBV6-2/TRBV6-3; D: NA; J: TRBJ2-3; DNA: TGTGCCAGCACCCTAGACAGGATTCATGCTACGCAGTATTTT; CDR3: CASTLDRIHATQYF
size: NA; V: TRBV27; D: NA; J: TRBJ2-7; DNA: TGTGCCACCGCGAGACTACAGGGCTACGAGCAGTACTTC; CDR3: CATARLQGYEQYF
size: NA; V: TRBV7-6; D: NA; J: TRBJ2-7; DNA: TGTGCCAGCAGCCCGATGACTACCAGCTCCTACGAGCAGTACTTC; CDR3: CASSPMTTSSYEQYF
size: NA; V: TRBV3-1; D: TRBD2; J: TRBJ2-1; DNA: TGTGCCAGCAGCCAACAACTAGCGGGGCCTGAGCAGTTCTTC; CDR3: CASSQQLAGPEQFF
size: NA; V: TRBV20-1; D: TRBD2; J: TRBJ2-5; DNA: TGCAGTGCTACACGGGGTAGCGGGGGGGCAGGAGAGACCCAGTACTTC; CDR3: CSATRGSGGAGETQYF
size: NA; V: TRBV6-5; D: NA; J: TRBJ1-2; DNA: TGTGCCAGCAGTCCCCGGGAGATCTATGGCTACACCTTC; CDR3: CASSPREIYGYTF
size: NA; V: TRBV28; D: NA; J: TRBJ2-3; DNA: TGTGCCAGCAGTTTAGGGACCCTTATCGTGGCAGATACGCAGTATTTT; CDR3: CASSLGTLIVADTQYF
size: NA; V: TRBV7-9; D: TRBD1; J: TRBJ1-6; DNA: TGTGCCAGCAGCCGCGGGACAGCCTATAATTCACCCCTCCACTTT; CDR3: CASSRGTAYNSPLHF
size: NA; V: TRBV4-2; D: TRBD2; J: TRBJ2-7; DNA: TGTGCCAGCAGCCAAGACCCTACTAGCGGGATATCCTACGAGCAGTACTTC; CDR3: CASSQDPTSGISYEQYF
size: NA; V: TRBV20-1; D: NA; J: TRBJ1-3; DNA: TGCAGTGCCATCAAGGAATTGGGCTCTGGAAACACCATATATTTT; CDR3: CSAIKELGSGNTIYF
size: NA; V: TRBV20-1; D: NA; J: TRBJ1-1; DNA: TGCAGTGCTAGAGATCTAAGGGGCAAATCGAACACTGAAGCTTTCTTT; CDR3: CSARDLRGKSNTEAFF
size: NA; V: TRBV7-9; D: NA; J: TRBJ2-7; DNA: TGTGCCAGCAGCTTAGACCCCGGACGGATAGAGCAGTACTTC; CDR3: CASSLDPGRIEQYF
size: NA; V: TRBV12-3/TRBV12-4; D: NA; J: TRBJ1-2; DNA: TGTGCCAGCAGTTTATGGGGCTATGGCTACACCTTC; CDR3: CASSLWGYGYTF
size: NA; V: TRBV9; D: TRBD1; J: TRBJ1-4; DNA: TGTGCCAGCAGCGCAGAACCGGGTATACCGGGACAGGGTCGCGAAAAACTGTTTTTT; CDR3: CASSAEPGIPGQGREKLFF
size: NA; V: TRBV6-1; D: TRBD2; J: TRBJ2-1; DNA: TGTGCCAGCAGGGCCCCAACTAGCGCCTCCTACAATGAGCAGTTCTTC; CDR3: CASRAPTSASYNEQFF
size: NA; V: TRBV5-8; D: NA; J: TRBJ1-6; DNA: TGTGCCAGCAGCTTCCGATCCTATTCACCCCTCCACTTT; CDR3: CASSFRSYSPLHF
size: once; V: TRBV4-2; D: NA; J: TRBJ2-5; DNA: TGTGCCAGCAGCACACGACCCGTACCAGAAGAGACCCAGTACTTC; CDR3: CASSTRPVPEETQYF
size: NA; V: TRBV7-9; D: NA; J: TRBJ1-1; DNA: TGTGCCAGCAGCTTTAAGGGCTTCCTCGGGGCTAACACTGAAGCTTTCTTT; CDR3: CASSFKGFLGANTEAFF
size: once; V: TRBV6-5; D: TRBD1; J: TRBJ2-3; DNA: TGTGCCAGCACCCGACAGGGTAGAGCAGATACGCAGTATTTT; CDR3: CASTRQGRADTQYF
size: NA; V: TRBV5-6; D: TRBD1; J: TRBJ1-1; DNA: TGTGCCAGCAGCATTGGACAGGCGGAGGATCGGTTCTTT; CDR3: CASSIGQAEDRFF
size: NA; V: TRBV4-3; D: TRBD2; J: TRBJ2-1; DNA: TGCGCCAGCAGCCAACTTAGCGGGGGGGCCAATGAGCAGTTCTTC; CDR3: CASSQLSGGANEQFF
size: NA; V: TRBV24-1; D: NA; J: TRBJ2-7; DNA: TGTGCCACCCCCTTTGCGGGCTACGAGCAGTACTTC; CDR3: CATPFAGYEQYF
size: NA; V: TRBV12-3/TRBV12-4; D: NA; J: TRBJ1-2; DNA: TGTGCCAGCAGTTTAAGGAGCGGGGGCAATGACTACACCTTC; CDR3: CASSLRSGGNDYTF
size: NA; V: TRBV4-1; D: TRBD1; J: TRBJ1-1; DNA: TGCGCCAGCAGCAAGGGGACCCTCCGGGACAGGAGTCTAGGCACTGAAGCTTTCTTT; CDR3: CASSKGTLRDRSLGTEAFF
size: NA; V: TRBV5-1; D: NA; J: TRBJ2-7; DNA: TGCGCCAGCAGCTTGGACCTCAACGAGCAGTACTTC; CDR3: CASSLDLNEQYF
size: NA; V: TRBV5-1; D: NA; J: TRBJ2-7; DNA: TGCGCCAGCAGCGACGGGAACTACGAGCAGTACTTC; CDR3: CASSDGNYEQYF
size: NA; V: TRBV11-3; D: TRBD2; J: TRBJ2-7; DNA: TGTGCCAGCAGCCCCAATAGCGGGTCCTACGAGCAGTACTTC; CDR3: CASSPNSGSYEQYF
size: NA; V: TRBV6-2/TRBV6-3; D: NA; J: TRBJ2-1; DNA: TGTGCCAGCAGCGTTCCGCGGGGCTTCTACAATGAGCAGTTCTTC; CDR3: CASSVPRGFYNEQFF
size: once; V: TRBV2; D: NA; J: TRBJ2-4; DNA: TGTGCCAGCAGAAACAGGGAAGTGAACATTCAGTACTTC; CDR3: CASRNREVNIQYF
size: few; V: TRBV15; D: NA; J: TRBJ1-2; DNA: TGTGCCACCAGCAGAGATCTGGGTGGCTACACCTTC; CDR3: CATSRDLGGYTF